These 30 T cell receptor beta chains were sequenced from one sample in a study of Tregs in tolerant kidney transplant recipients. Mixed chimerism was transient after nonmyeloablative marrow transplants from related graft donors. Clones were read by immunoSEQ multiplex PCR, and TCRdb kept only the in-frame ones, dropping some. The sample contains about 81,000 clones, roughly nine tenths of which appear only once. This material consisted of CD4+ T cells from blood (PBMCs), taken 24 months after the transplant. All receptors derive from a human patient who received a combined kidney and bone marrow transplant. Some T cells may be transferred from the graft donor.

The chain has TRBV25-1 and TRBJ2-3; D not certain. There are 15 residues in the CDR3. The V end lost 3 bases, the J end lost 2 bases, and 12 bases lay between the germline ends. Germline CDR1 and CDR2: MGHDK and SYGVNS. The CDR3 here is CASSDRHPNTDTQYF. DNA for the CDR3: TGTGCCAGCAGTGACCGACACCCGAACACAGATACGCAGTATTTT.

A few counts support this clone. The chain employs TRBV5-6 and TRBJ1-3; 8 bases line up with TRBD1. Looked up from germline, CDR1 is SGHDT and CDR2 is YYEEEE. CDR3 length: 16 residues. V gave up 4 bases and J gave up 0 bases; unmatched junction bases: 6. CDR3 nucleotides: TGTGCCAGCAGCGATGGGACAGGCGTCTCTGGAAACACCATATATTTT. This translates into CASSDGTGVSGNTIYF.

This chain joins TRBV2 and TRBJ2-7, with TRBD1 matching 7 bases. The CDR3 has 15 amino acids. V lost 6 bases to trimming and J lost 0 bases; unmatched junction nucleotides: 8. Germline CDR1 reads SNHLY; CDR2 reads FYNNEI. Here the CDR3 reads CASRTTGAFSYEQYF. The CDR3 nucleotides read TGTGCCAGCAGAACTACAGGGGCCTTCTCCTACGAGCAGTACTTC.

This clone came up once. CDR3 loop: CASSPRMSGANEKLFF. CDR3 nucleotides: TGTGCCAGCTCACCGCGAATGTCCGGGGCTAATGAAAAACTGTTTTTT. V usage is TRBV18 and J usage is TRBJ1-4; D not certain. Germline lookup yields CDR1 KGHSH and CDR2 LQKENI. The CDR3 has 16 residues. Trimming took off 3 bases at V and 3 bases at J, with 14 bases between the two ends. The whole variable domain, remainder taken from reference TRBV18 and TRBJ1-4, is NAGVMQNPRHLVRRRGQEARLRCSPMKGHSHVYWYRQLPEEGLKFMVYLQKENIIDESGMPKERFSAEFPKEGPSILRIQQVVRGDSAAYFCASSPRMSGANEKLFFGSGTQLSVL.

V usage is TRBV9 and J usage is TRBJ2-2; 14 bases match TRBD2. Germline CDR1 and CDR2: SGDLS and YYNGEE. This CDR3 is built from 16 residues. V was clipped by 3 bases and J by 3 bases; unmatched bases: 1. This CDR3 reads CASSEGLAGDTGELFF. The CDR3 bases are TGTGCCAGCAGCGAGGGACTAGCGGGGGACACCGGGGAGCTGTTTTTT.

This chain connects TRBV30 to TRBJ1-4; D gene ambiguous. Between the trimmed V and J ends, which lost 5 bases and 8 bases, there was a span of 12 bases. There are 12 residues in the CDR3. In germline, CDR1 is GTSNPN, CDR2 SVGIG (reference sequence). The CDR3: CAWSRPREKLFF. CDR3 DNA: TGTGCCTGGTCCAGGCCTCGGGAAAAACTGTTTTTT. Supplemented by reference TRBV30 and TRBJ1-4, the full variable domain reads SQTIHQWPATLVQPVGSPLSLECTVEGTSNPNLYWYRQAAGRGLQLLFYSVGIGQISSEVPQNLSASRPQDRQFILSSKKLLLSDSGFYLCAWSRPREKLFFGSGTQLSVL.

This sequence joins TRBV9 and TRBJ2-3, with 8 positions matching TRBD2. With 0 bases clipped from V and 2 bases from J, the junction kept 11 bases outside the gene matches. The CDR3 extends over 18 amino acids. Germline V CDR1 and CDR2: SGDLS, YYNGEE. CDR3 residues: CASSVATGEGLDTDTQYF. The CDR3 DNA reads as TGTGCCAGCAGCGTAGCTACGGGAGAGGGACTAGACACAGATACGCAGTATTTT.

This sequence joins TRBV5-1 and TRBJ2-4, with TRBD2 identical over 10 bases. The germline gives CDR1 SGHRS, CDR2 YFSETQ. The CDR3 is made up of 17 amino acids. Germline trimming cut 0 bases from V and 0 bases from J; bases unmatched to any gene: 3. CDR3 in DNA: TGCGCCAGCAGCTTGGTTCTAGCGGGGGAAGCCAAAAACATTCAGTACTTC. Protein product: CASSLVLAGEAKNIQYF.

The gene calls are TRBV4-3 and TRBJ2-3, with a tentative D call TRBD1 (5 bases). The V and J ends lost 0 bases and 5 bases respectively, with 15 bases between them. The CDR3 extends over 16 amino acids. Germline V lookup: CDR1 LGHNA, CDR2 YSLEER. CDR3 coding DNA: TGCGCCAGCAGCCAAGATCTAACTTTCCAGGGAGATACGCAGTATTTT. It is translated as CASSQDLTFQGDTQYF.

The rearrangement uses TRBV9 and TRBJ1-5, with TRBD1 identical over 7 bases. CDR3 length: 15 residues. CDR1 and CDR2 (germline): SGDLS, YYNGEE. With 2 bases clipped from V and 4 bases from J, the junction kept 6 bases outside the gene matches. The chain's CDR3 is CASSVGRGSNQPQHF. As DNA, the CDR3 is TGTGCCAGCAGCGTGGGCAGGGGGTCGAATCAGCCCCAGCATTTT.

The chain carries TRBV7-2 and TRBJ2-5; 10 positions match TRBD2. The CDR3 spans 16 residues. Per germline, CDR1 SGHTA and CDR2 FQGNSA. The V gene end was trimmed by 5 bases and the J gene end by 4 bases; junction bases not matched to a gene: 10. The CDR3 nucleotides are TGTGCCAGCAGCGCATTACTAGCGGGGAGGGGAGAGACCCAGTACTTC. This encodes CASSALLAGRGETQYF.

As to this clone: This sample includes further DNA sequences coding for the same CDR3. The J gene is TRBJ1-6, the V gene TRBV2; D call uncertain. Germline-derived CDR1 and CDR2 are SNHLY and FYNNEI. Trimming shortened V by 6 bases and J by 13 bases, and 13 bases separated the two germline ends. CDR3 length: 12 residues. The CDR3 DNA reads TGTGCCAGCAGGCCAGACTCCTCCCCCCTCCACTTT. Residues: CASRPDSSPLHF.

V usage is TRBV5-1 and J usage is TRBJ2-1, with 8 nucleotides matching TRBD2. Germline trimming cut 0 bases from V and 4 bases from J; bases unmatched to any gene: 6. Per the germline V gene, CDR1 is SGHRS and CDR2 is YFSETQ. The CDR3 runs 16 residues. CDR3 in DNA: TGCGCCAGCAGCTTGGAAAGGGGCGGGGGGTACAATGAGCAGTTCTTC. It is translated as CASSLERGGGYNEQFF.

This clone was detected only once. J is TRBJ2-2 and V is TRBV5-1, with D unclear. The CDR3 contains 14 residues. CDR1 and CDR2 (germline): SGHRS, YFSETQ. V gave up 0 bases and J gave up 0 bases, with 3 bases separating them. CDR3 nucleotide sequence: TGCGCCAGCAGCTTGGAGCCGAACACCGGGGAGCTGTTTTTT. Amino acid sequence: CASSLEPNTGELFF.

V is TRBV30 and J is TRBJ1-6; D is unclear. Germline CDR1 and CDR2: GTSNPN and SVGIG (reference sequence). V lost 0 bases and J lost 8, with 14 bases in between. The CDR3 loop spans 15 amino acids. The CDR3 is CAWSVMPSGDSPLHF. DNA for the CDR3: TGTGCCTGGAGTGTAATGCCCTCCGGGGATTCACCCCTCCACTTT.

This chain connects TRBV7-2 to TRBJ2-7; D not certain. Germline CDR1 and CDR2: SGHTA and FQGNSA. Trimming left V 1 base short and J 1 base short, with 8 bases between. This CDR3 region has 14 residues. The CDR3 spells CASSLVGSSYEQYF. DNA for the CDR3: TGTGCCAGCAGCTTAGTGGGCAGTTCCTACGAGCAGTACTTC.

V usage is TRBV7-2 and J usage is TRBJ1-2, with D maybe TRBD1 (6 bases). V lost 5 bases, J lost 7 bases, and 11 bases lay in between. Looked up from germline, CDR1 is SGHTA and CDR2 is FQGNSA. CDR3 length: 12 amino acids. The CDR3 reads CASSIEQGGYTF. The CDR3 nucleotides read TGTGCCAGCAGCATCGAACAGGGTGGCTACACCTTC. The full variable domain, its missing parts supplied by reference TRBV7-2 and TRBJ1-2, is GAGVSQSPSNKVTEKGKDVELRCDPISGHTALYWYRQSLGQGLEFLIYFQGNSAPDKSGLPSDRFSAERTGGSVSTLTIQRTQQEDSAVYLCASSIEQGGYTFGSGTRLTVV.

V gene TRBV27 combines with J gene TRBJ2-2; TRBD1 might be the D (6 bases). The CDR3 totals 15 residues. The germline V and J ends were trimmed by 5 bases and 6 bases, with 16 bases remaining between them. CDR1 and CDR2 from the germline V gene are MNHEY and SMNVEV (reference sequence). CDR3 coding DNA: TGTGCCAGCAGTGGCCGGGGCAGGGGTTCCGGGGAGCTGTTTTTT. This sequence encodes CASSGRGRGSGELFF.

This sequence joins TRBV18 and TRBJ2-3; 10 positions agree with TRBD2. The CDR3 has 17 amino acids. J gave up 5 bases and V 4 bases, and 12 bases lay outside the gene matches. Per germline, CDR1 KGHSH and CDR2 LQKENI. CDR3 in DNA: TGTGCCAGCTCACGCGAAGGGGCTAGCGGGAGTGGAGATACGCAGTATTTT. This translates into CASSREGASGSGDTQYF.

CDR3 region: CASSSGGGSREQYF. The CDR3 DNA reads as TGTGCCAGCAGTTCAGGGGGCGGTAGTCGAGAGCAGTACTTC. V and J are TRBV5-6 and TRBJ2-7; 8 bases map to TRBD1. Germline CDR1 and CDR2: SGHDT and YYEEEE. The CDR3 consists of 14 residues. With 5 bases clipped from V and 7 bases from J, the junction kept 11 bases outside the gene matches.

The CDR3 sequence: CASSLRQNTEAFF. The CDR3 DNA sequence: TGTGCCAGCAGTTTGCGACAGAACACTGAAGCTTTCTTT. The V call is TRBV28, the J call TRBJ1-1; D is unresolved. Between the trimmed V and J ends, which lost 3 bases and 1 base, there was a span of 6 bases. CDR1 MDHEN and CDR2 SYDVKM come from the germline V gene. The CDR3 extends over 13 amino acids.

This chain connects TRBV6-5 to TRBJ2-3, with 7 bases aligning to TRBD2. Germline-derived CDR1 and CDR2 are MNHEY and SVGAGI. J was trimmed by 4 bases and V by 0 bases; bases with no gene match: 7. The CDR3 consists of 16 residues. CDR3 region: CASSYSGGSGPDTQYF. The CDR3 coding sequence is TGTGCCAGCAGTTACTCGGGCGGGAGTGGGCCAGATACGCAGTATTTT.

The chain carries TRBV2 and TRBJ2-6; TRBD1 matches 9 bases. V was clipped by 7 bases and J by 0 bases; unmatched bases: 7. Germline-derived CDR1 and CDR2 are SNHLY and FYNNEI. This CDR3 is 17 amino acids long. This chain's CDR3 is CASTMGQGRSGANVLTF. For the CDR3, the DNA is TGTGCCAGCACCATGGGACAGGGACGCTCTGGGGCCAACGTCCTGACTTTC.

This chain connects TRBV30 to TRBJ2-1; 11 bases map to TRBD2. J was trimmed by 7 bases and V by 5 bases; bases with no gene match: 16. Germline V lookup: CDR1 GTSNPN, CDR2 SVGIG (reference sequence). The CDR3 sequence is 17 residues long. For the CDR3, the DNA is TGTGCCTGGGAGTGGGGGACTAGCGGAACTAGTTGGAATGAGCAGTTCTTC. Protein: CAWEWGTSGTSWNEQFF.

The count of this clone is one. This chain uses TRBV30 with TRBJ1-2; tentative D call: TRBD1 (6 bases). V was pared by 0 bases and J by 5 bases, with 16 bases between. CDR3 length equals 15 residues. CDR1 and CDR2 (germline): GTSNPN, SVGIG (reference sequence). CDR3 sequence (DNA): TGTGCCTGGAGTGTAATAACAGGGATGGGGTATGGCTACACCTTC. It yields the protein CAWSVITGMGYGYTF.

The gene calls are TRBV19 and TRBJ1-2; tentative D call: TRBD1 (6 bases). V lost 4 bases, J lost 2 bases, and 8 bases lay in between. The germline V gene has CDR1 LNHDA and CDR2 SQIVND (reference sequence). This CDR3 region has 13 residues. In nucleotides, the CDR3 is TGTGCCAGTAGTAACCAGGGGAACTATGGCTACACCTTC. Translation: CASSNQGNYGYTF.

The CDR3 sequence: CASTSGTGLDNEQFF. CDR3 bases: TGCGCCAGCACATCCGGGACAGGGCTTGACAATGAGCAGTTCTTC. The chain combines TRBV5-1 with TRBJ2-1; 9 bases agree with TRBD1. CDR3 length: 15 amino acids. Trimming removed 6 bases from V and 5 bases from J; junction bases left unmatched: 9. Germline CDR1 SGHRS, CDR2 YFSETQ.

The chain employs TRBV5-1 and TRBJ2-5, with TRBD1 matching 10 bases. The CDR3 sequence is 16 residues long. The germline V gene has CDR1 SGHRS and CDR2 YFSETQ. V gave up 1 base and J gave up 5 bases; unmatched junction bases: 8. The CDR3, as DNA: TGCGCCAGCAGCTTGACTACCGGGACAGGGGCCGAGACCCAGTACTTC. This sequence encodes CASSLTTGTGAETQYF.

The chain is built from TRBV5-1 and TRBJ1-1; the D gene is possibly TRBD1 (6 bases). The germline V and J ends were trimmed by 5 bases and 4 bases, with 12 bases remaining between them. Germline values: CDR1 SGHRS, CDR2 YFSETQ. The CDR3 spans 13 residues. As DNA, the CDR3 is TGCGCCAGCAGGGACCAGGGGATCACTGAAGCTTTCTTT. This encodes CASRDQGITEAFF. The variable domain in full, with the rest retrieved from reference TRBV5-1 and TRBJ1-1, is KAGVTQTPRYLIKTRGQQVTLSCSPISGHRSVSWYQQTPGQGLQFLFEYFSETQRNKGNFPGRFSGRQFSNSRSEMNVSTLELGDSALYLCASRDQGITEAFFGQGTRLTVV.

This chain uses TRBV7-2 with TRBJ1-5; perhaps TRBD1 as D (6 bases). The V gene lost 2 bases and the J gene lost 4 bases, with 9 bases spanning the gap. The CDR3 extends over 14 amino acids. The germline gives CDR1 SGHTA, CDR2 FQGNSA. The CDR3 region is CASSLTGKNQPQHF. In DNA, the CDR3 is TGTGCCAGCAGCTTAACAGGGAAGAATCAGCCCCAGCATTTT.